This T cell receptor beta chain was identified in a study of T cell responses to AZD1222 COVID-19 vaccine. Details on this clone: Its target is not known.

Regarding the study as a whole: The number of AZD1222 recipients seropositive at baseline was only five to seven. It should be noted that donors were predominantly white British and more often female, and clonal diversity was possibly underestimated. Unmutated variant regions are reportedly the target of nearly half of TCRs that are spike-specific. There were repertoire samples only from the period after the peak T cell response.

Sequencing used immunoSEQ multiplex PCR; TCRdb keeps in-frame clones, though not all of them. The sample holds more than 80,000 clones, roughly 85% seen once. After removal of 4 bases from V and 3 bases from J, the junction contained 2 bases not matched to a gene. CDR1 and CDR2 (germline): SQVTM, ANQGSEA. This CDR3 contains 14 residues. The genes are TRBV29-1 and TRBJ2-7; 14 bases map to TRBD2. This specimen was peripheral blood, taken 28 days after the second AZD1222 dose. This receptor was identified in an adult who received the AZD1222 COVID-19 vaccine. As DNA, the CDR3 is TGCAGCGTTGCCGGGACTAGCGGGAGCTACGAGCAGTACTTC. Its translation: CSVAGTSGSYEQYF.